The T cell receptor (beta chain) under discussion was sequenced for a study of cytomegalovirus exposure and HLA in healthy donors. Points on this clone: Its specificity is unknown.

This CDR3 has 15 residues. Per germline, CDR1 MDHEN and CDR2 SYDVKM. V shed 7 bases and J 10 bases; nucleotides not matched to a gene: 9. Points from the study as a whole: Roughly uniform sequencing depth across donors was assumed, possibly incorrectly. The only immune exposure information that was available was CMV serostatus. Reportedly, cytomegalovirus status was diagnosed with high sensitivity and specificity.

PCR employed 60 Vbeta and 13 Jbeta primers. In the original workflow: Unique TCR beta chains totaled roughly 79 million in a later count, with approximately 11 million of them shared. Sequenced by immunoSEQ multiplex PCR; TCRdb stores in-frame clones only, minus some. The V and J calls and clone size come from that table; D and trimming were worked out from the DNA. This table holds 100,000 to 150,000 clones, around three quarters found once. The source of this sequence is a woman aged 45-65 years in good health and CMV-seronegative. This chain joins TRBV28 and TRBJ2-1; 14 bases match TRBD2. Sequencing input: PBMCs. The CDR3 nucleotides are TGTGCCAGCACCAGACTAGCGGGAGGGCCAAACGAGCAGTTCTTC. It specifies CASTRLAGGPNEQFF.